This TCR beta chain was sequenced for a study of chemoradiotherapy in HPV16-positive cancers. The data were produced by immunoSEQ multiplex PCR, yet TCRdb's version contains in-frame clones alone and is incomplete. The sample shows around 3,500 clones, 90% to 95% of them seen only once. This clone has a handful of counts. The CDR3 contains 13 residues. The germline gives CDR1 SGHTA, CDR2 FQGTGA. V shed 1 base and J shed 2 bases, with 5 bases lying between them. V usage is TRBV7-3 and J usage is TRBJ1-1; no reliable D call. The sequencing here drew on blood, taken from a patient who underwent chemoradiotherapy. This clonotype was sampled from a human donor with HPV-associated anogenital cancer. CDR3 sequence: CASSLMGNTEAFF. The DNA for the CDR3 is TGTGCCAGCAGCTTAATGGGTAACACTGAAGCTTTCTTT.